This TCR beta chain was found in a study of T-cell reconstitution after alpha-beta-depleted transplantation in children. This clonotype was found many times. Trimming shortened V by 4 bases and J by 7 bases, and 17 bases separated the two germline ends. The CDR3 spans 15 residues. From germline, CDR1 is MNHEY and CDR2 SMNVEV (reference sequence). Preparing the TCRbeta library involved the use of unique molecular identifiers. MiXCR, run by TCRdb on the PCR reads, gives a single entry per CDR3 protein. This sample yields over 300,000 distinct CDR3 sequences, of which approximately 10% are seen a single time; 2% to 3% belongs to the top ten.

The sequences come from PBMCs from the stem cell graft donor, collected from the stem cell graft. This TCR was recovered from a human donor who donated a stem cell graft to a child with acute lymphoblastic leukemia. The J gene is TRBJ2-1, the V gene TRBV27, with D possibly TRBD2 on 6 matching bases. DNA for the CDR3: TGTGCCAGCAGTTCCCCCACATTTCTAGCGAATGAGCAGTTCTTC. Translated, it gives CASSSPTFLANEQFF.